This T cell receptor (beta chain) was recovered during a study of blood T cell repertoires in COVID-19. Study summary: Material from acute and convalescent COVID-19 was sourced from the United States, Italy and Spain. Sample material is recorded as cDNA or gDNA derived from T cells, B-cell-depleted T cells, or PBMCs.

Germline assignment: CDR1 MNHNY and CDR2 SVGAGI (reference sequence). With 7 bases removed from V and 5 bases from J, the gap between germline ends came to 14 bases. This CDR3 region has 13 residues. In the authors' methods: Amplification of reference gene primers provided the estimated nucleated cell counts. TCRdb keeps only in-frame clones here, not all; method: immunoSEQ multiplex PCR. D and trimming come from the DNA, and the V and J calls and clone size come from that table. This table has roughly 260,000 clones, about nine tenths appearing once. V gene TRBV6-6 combines with J gene TRBJ1-2, with D tentatively TRBD1 (6 bases). Sequencing input: peripheral blood. The source is a woman aged 45 to 65 who had recovered from COVID-19. This CDR3 is CASTEDSGYGYTF. The DNA of the CDR3 is TGTGCCAGCACTGAGGACAGTGGGTATGGCTACACCTTC.